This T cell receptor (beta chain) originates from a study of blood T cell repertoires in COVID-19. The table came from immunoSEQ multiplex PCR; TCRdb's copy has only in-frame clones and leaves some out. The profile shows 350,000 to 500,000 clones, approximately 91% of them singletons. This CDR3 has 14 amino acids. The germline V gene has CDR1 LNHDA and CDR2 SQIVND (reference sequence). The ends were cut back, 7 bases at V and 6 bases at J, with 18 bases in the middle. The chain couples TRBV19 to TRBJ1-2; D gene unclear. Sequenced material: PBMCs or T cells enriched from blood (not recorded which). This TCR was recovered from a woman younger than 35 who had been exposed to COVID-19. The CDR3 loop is CASISSESSDGYTF. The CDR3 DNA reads TGTGCCAGTATCTCCAGTGAGTCTAGCGATGGCTACACCTTC. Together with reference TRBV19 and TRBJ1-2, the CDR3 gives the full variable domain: DGGITQSPKYLFRKEGQNVTLSCEQNLNHDAMYWYRQDPGQGLRLIYYSQIVNDFQKGDIAEGYSVSREKKESFPLTVTSAQKNPTAFYLCASISSESSDGYTFGSGTRLTVV.